This TCR beta chain is drawn from a study of T cells after yellow fever vaccination. Background on the study: Preparation of the low-cell-number fractions used SMART-Seq v4 Ultra Low Input. Findings of the study overall: A minor fraction of clonotypes spanned both CD4 and CD8 compartments. The study re-detected most primary-vaccination clones after the booster (about 96% CD4, 80% to 90% CD8).

The CDR3 contains 15 residues. Per the germline V gene, CDR1 is SGHDT and CDR2 is YYEEEE. Trimming took off 0 bases at V and 7 bases at J, with 13 bases between the two ends. Template-switching 5'RACE yielded the TCR cDNA; a universal primer site and UMIs were added in the process. TCRdb re-called the 5' RACE reads with MiXCR, one entry per CDR3 protein. The sample consists of about 68,000 distinct CDR3 sequences, about 6.5% of them appearing once. This clonotype has ten or more counts. As yet, its antigen is unknown. The clonotype comes from a young man who received the YFV17D yellow fever vaccine. This sample comprised CD8+ T cells sorted from PBMCs, obtained around 45 days after the first yellow fever vaccination. The genes are TRBV5-6 and TRBJ1-4; D remains unclear. The CDR3 loop reads CASSLGEAWSEKLFF. Written as DNA, the CDR3 is TGTGCCAGCAGCTTGGGGGAGGCATGGTCTGAAAAACTGTTTTTT. Filled out from reference TRBV5-6 and TRBJ1-4, the complete variable domain reads DAGVTQSPTHLIKTRGQQVTLRCSPKSGHDTVSWYQQALGQGPQFIFQYYEEEERQRGNFPDRFSGHQFPNYSSELNVNALLLGDSALYLCASSLGEAWSEKLFFGSGTQLSVL.